In this sample, the clone carrying this TCR beta chain turned up many times. The sequenced template was RNA, covering the TCR beta CDR3 region. Scientists carried out first-round RT-PCR using HTBI primers and then a second-round multiplex PCR. TCRdb ran MiXCR on the multiplex PCR reads and lists one entry per CDR3 protein. The table includes about 16,000 distinct CDR3 sequences, 46% detected once. Trimming left V 4 bases short and J 15 bases short, with 22 bases between. Germline V lookup: CDR1 SGHDN, CDR2 FVKESK. The CDR3 extends over 14 amino acids. This sample was taken from a study of Graves' ophthalmopathy and Graves' hyperthyroidism.

The sample taken for sequencing was peripheral blood. The V and J genes are TRBV14 and TRBJ2-1, with D perhaps TRBD2 (5 bases). The TCR was taken from a woman between 35 and 50 years old with stable Graves' hyperthyroidism. The CDR3 loop reads CASSRMDIGDRRFF. CDR3 bases: TGTGCCAGCAGCCGCATGGATATCGGGGATAGGCGGTTCTTC. Using reference TRBV14 and TRBJ2-1 for the parts outside the CDR3, the full variable domain is EAGVTQFPSHSVIEKGQTVTLRCDPISGHDNLYWYRRVMGKEIKFLLHFVKESKQDESGMPNNRFLAERTGGTYSTLKVQPAELEDSGVYFCASSRMDIGDRRFFGPGTRLTVL.